A selection of T cell receptor beta chains follows, all from one sample in a study of cytomegalovirus exposure and HLA in healthy donors. The assay was immunoSEQ multiplex PCR, and TCRdb's table has in-frame clones only and misses some. The table shows 140,000 to 150,000 clones, with around 70% occurring only once. The source material was PBMCs. The receptors were gathered from a woman aged 55-75 years in good health and CMV-seropositive. Each CDR3 is given with its conserved first and last residue. A D gene is named only where the DNA matches it firmly. Clone size is given for some rows only: seen once, a few or many times, or a class if the clone is expanded.

TRBJ1-3 | TRBV6-5 | few | - | CASSYGAAYQGNTIYF | TGTGCCAGCAGTTACGGGGCAGCCTACCAGGGAAACACCATATATTTT
TRBJ2-7 | TRBV4-1 | - | TRBD1 | CASSPLGTGAVREQYF | TGCGCCAGCAGCCCACTCGGGACAGGAGCCGTTCGCGAGCAGTACTTC
TRBJ1-1 | TRBV7-7 | many | - | CASSQDWNTEAFF | TGTGCTAGCAGTCAGGACTGGAACACTGAAGCTTTCTTT
TRBJ1-2 | TRBV19 | once | - | CASSTTGSPLGGYTF | TGTGCCAGTAGTACCACAGGGAGCCCCCTTGGTGGCTACACCTTC
TRBJ2-7 | TRBV5-1 | - | TRBD2 | CASKRTGGYEQYF | TGCGCCAGCAAACGCACGGGGGGCTACGAGCAGTACTTC
TRBJ1-1 | TRBV29-1 | - | - | CSVGRTSRDTEAFF | TGCAGCGTCGGGAGGACGTCGAGGGACACTGAAGCTTTCTTT
TRBJ2-4 | TRBV6-1 | - | TRBD1 | CASREGQQIQYF | TGTGCCAGCAGAGAGGGACAGCAAATTCAGTACTTC
TRBJ1-5 | TRBV7-2 | few | - | CASSSGGAVNQPQHF | TGTGCCAGCAGCTCTGGAGGGGCAGTCAATCAGCCCCAGCATTTT
TRBJ1-2 | TRBV19 | - | TRBD1 | CASSFPTGTGRRYTF | TGTGCCAGTAGTTTCCCCACCGGGACAGGCCGGCGGTACACCTTC
TRBJ2-6 | TRBV5-6 | - | TRBD1 | CASSLWTGHYSGANVLTF | TGTGCCAGCAGCTTGTGGACAGGGCATTACTCTGGGGCCAACGTCCTGACTTTC
TRBJ1-2 | TRBV28 | - | TRBD1 | CASSLPAASGGYGYTF | TGTGCCAGCAGTTTACCGGCGGCTTCAGGGGGCTATGGCTACACCTTC
TRBJ1-2 | TRBV28 | - | - | CASSLRRGPADTF | TGTGCCAGCAGTTTAAGGAGGGGCCCCGCGGACACCTTC
TRBJ1-2 | TRBV19 | - | TRBD1 | CASSIAQTGNYGYTF | TGTGCCAGTAGTATCGCCCAGACAGGGAACTATGGCTACACCTTC
TRBJ1-2 | TRBV30 | - | TRBD1 | CAWSVPGGDGYTF | TGTGCCTGGAGTGTCCCAGGGGGCGATGGCTACACCTTC
TRBJ2-3 | TRBV6-1 | - | - | CASSENGDLGDF | TGTGCCAGCAGTGAAAACGGGGATCTTGGGGATTTT
TRBJ1-5 | TRBV7-7 | - | - | CASSLTPGSQPQHF | TGTGCTAGCAGCTTAACTCCAGGCAGTCAGCCCCAGCATTTT
TRBJ2-2 | TRBV28 | - | TRBD1 | CASSGLGQRNTGELFF | TGTGCCAGCAGTGGGCTGGGACAGCGGAACACCGGGGAGCTGTTTTTT
TRBJ2-7 | TRBV5-4 | - | TRBD1 | CASSSPGQGSEQYF | TGTGCCAGCAGCTCTCCGGGACAGGGGAGCGAGCAGTACTTC
TRBJ2-3 | TRBV4-1 | once | TRBD2 | CASSYWTSGRATDTQYF | TGCGCCAGCAGTTACTGGACTAGCGGGAGGGCCACAGATACGCAGTATTTT
TRBJ1-1 | TRBV7-9 | - | - | CASSLGGANTEAFF | TGTGCCAGCAGCCTCGGGGGGGCGAACACTGAAGCTTTCTTT
TRBJ1-2 | TRBV14 | - | - | CASSQEFSGYGYTF | TGTGCCAGCAGCCAAGAGTTCTCAGGATATGGCTACACCTTC
TRBJ2-7 | TRBV11-2 | - | TRBD2 | CASDRGRAYEQYF | TGTGCCAGCGACCGCGGGAGGGCATACGAGCAGTACTTC
TRBJ2-5 | TRBV6-5 | - | - | CASGRPDGETQYF | TGTGCCAGCGGGCGACCCGACGGAGAGACCCAGTACTTC
TRBJ2-7 | TRBV5-1 | - | - | CASSTKTSYEQYF | TGCGCCAGCAGCACCAAGACTAGCTACGAGCAGTACTTC
TRBJ2-1 | TRBV6-1 | - | - | CASSGTRTNEQFF | TGTGCCAGTTCCGGGACTCGAACCAATGAGCAGTTCTTC
TRBJ2-7 | TRBV28 | - | TRBD1 | CASSLPGQGENEQYF | TGTGCCAGCAGTTTACCGGGACAGGGGGAGAACGAGCAGTACTTC
TRBJ2-1 | TRBV5-1 | - | TRBD2 | CASSLTSGPERTEQFF | TGCGCCAGCAGCTTAACTAGCGGCCCAGAACGGACTGAGCAGTTCTTC
TRBJ2-5 | TRBV7-7 | - | TRBD2 | CASSPGLAGESETQYF | TGTGCCAGCAGCCCGGGACTAGCGGGAGAAAGTGAGACCCAGTACTTC